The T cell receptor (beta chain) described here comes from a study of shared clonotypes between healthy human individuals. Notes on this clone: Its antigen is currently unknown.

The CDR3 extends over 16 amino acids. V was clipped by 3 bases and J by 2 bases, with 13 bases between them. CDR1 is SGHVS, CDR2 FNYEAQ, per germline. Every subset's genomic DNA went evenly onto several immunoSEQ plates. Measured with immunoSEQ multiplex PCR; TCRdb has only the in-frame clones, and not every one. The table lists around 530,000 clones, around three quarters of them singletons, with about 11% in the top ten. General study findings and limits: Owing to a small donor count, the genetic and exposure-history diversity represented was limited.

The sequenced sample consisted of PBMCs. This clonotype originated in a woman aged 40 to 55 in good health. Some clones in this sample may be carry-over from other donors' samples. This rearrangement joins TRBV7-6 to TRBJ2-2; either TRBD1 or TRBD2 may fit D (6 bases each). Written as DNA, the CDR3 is TGTGCCAGCAGCTTCGGACGGGGGCGAAACACCGGGGAGCTGTTTTTT. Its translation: CASSFGRGRNTGELFF.